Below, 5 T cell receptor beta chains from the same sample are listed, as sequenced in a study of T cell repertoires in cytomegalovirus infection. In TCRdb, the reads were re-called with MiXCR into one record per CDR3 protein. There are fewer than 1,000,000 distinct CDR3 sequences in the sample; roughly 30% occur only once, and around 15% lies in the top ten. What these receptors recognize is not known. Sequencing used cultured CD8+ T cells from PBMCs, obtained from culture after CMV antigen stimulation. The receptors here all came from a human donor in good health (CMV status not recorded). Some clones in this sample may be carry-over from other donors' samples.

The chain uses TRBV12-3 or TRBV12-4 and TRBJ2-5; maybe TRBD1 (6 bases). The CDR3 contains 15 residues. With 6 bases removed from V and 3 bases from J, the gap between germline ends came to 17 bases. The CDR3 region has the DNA TGTGCCAGCAGACCGGGACAATGGTTAGAAGAGACCCAGTACTTC. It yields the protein CASRPGQWLEETQYF.

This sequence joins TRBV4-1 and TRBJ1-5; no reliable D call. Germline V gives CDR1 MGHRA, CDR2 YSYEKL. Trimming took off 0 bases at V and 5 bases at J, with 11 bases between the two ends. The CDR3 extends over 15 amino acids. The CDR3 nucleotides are TGCGCCAGCAGCCAAGATGAAGGGTTGGATCAGCCCCAGCATTTT. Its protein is CASSQDEGLDQPQHF.

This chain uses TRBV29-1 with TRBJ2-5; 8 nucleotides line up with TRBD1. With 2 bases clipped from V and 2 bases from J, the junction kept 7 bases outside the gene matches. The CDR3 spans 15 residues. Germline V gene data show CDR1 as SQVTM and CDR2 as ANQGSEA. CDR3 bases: TGCAGCGTTGAAAAGACAGGACAGGGACAAGAGACCCAGTACTTC. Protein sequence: CSVEKTGQGQETQYF.

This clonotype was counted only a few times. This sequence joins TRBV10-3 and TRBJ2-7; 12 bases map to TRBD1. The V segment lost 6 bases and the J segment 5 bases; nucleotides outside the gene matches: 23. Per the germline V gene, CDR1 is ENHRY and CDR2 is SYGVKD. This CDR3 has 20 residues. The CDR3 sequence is CAIRVPGQGAHRSSSDEQYF. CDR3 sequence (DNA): TGTGCCATCAGAGTCCCGGGACAGGGGGCGCATCGCAGTTCGTCCGACGAGCAGTACTTC.

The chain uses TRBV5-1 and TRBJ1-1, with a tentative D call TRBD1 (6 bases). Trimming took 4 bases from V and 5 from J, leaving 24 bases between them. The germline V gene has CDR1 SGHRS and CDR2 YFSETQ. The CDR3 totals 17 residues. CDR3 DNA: TGCGCCAGCAGCCCGATCGGGGCAGGGGCCCGCCAAACTGAAGCTTTCTTT. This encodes CASSPIGAGARQTEAFF.